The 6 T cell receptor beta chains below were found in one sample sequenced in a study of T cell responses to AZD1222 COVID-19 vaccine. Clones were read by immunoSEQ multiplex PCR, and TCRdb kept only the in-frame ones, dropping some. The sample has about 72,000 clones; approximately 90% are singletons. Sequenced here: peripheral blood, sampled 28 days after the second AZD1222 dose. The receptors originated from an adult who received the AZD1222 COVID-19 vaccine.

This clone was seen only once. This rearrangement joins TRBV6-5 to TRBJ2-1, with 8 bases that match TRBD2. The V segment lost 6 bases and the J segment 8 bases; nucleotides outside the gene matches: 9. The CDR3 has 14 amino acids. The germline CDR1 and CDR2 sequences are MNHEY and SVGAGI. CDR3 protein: CASSWLAGTYEQFF. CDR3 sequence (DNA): TGTGCCAGCAGCTGGTTAGCGGGAACCTATGAGCAGTTCTTC.

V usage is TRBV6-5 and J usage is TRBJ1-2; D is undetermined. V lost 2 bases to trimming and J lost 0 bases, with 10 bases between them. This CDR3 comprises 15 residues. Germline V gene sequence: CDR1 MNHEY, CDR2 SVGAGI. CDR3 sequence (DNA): TGTGCCAGCAGTTACGGTGACGGAGCTAACTATGGCTACACCTTC. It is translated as CASSYGDGANYGYTF.

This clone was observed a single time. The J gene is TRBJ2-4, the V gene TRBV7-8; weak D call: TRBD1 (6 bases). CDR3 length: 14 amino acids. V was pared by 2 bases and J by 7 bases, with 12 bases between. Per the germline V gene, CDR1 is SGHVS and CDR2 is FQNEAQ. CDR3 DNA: TGTGCCAGCAGCTTATCCACAGGGAGTAACATTCAGTACTTC. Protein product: CASSLSTGSNIQYF.

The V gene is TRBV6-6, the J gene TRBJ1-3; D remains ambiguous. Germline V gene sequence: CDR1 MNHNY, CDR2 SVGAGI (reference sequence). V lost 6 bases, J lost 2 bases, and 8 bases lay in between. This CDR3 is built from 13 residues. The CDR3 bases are TGTGCCAGCAGCCAGCAACCTGGAAACACCATATATTTT. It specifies CASSQQPGNTIYF.

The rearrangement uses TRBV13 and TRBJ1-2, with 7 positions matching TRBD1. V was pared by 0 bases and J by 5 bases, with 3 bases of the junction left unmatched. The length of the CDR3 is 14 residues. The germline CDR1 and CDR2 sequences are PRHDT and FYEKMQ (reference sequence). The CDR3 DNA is TGTGCCAGCAGCTTAGGGACAGGGAGGTATGGCTACACCTTC. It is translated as CASSLGTGRYGYTF.

CDR3 amino acids: CASSPAGVRTEAFF. CDR3 DNA sequence: TGTGCCAGCAGCCCAGCAGGGGTTCGCACTGAAGCTTTCTTT. The chain is built from TRBV7-8 and TRBJ1-1; possible D gene TRBD1, 6 bases. V was cut by 5 bases and J by 4 bases, with 14 bases left in between. CDR3 length equals 14 residues. CDR1 is SGHVS and CDR2 is FQNEAQ in the germline V gene.